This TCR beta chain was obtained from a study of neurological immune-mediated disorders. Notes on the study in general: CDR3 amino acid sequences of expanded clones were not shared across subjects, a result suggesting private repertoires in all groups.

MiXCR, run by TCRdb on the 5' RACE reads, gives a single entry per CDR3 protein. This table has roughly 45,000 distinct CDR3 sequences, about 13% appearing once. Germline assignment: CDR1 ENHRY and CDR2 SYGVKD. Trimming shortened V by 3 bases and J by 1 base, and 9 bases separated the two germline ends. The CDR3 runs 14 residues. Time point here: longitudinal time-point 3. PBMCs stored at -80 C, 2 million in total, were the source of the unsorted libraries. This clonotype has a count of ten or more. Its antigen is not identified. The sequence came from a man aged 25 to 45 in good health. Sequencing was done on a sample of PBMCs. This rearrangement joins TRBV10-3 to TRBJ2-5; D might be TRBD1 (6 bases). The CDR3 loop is CAISEGQSQETQYF. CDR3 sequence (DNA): TGTGCCATCAGTGAAGGACAGTCCCAAGAGACCCAGTACTTC.